This TCR beta chain came from a study of T cells in Graves' hyperthyroidism and ophthalmopathy (dated by TCRdb to the late 2010s). Describing the broader study: Peripheral blood samples were taken at the time of initial diagnosis, prior to any treatment. To identify distinguishing TCR V-J signatures, a discovery cohort of some 100 patients was used, comprising some 45 with Graves' ophthalmopathy and 57 with stable Graves' hyperthyroidism. Whether ophthalmopathy could be predicted prospectively was tested in an independent validation cohort made up of 18 to 20 hyperthyroidism patients plus 17 patients who later progressed to ophthalmopathy. The 95 to 100 discovery patients were randomly divided into training and test sets at a 7:3 ratio. Following sampling, methimazole starting at 30 mg daily was given to hyperthyroidism patients, and high-dose intravenous methylprednisolone was given to ophthalmopathy patients. The paper describes TCR Vbeta CDR3 sequencing of more than 120 peripheral blood samples, made up of 43 ophthalmopathy patients, some 76 hyperthyroidism patients and roughly 17 progressor patients. Thyroid tissue and blood T-cell repertoires from about six Graves' hyperthyroidism patients were also compared in the study. What the work shows at the level of the full study, not this receptor alone: In validation, progression to ophthalmopathy was predicted by the model with nearly 71% sensitivity and just over 72% specificity, a median of around 6.5 months before onset. Ophthalmopathy was separated from stable hyperthyroidism by a 13 V-J signature model, with around 90% sensitivity and roughly 81% specificity obtained in cross-validation and 80%/75% obtained in testing. No statistical method was used to fix the sample size in advance, and group allocation was not hidden from the investigators. Most expanded thyroid clonotypes (frequency above 0.001) were also found in blood, which suggests that blood repertoires may mirror thyroid immune responses.

Moderately to severely active disease, a Clinical Activity Score of at least 3, a NOSPECS grade of at least 4, and a duration under 3 months were present in ophthalmopathy patients. Patients with uncontrolled infections, other autoimmune diseases, pregnancy or lactation were excluded. Diagnoses were based on clinical symptoms, serum thyroxine and TRAb, thyroid ultrasound and orbital computed tomography. PBMCs were isolated from about 9.2 ml of fresh peripheral blood by Ficoll-Paque density gradient centrifugation. Total RNA was extracted using Trizol reagent, and RNA quality was assessed on an Agilent 2100 Bioanalyzer. TCR beta CDR3 regions were amplified from RNA transcripts. A first-round RT-PCR of the TCR CDR3 used the HTBI primer set with the Qiagen OneStep RT-PCR kit. The libraries were constructed in a second round of multiplex PCR and then size-selected and purified. Sequencing of the libraries was done on an Illumina HiSeq2000 using paired-end 100 bp reads. The authors processed their data as follows. SOAPnuke was used to process the raw data, with reads discarded if the reads contained adapters or uncalled bases, had a mean Phred below 15, or lacked an exact constant-primer or identifier match. COPE v1.2.5 was used to merge high-quality paired reads, and clonotypes were defined as unique nucleotide sequences. MiTCR v1.1 was used to align clonotypes to the IMGT TRBV, TRBD and TRBJ reference segments. The analysis was restricted to V-J combinations with a frequency above 0.0001, which together covered 99.2% of the repertoires. A TCS score was defined as the ratio of F50 (clonal expansion) to E x V (chaos), with BLOSUM62-based TCRdist applied between CDR3 peptides within each V-J. Welch's t-statistics and random forest reduced roughly 530 V-J features to 10 to 15, which were used in a naive Bayes classifier (R e1071). Clones were called with MiXCR by TCRdb after fastp trimmed the public reads at Q25, and only in-frame beta chains were retained. Each CDR3 protein gets just one entry, which takes the most common genes and DNA from the rows behind it. These V and J calls derive from TCRdb rather than the authors' analysis. The sample table shows about 610,000 distinct CDR3 sequences, and roughly 16% are seen once. Under 3.5% of the sample is held by the ten biggest clonotypes.

This clonotype was counted between two and nine times. Its binding antigen is unknown. No quality values exist for individual bases; no much larger clone is one base distant. The sequenced sample consisted of blood. The receptor's source is a woman between 40 and 55 years old with Graves' ophthalmopathy.

In nucleotide form, the sequence is TGCAGCGCTCGGACACACCTAGGGGAGACCCAGTACTTC. It specifies CSARTHLGETQYF. The V and J segments used are TRBV29-1 and TRBJ2-5, and the D gene may be TRBD1, 5 bases matching. The CDR3 numbers 13 residues from cysteine through phenylalanine. Solely the CDR3 DNA is kept, with 39 bases framed from the first base. V loses 7 bases of germline sequence and J loses 5 bases, and the interval between the two ends is 17 bases. CDR1 and CDR2, looked up from the germline V gene, are SQVTM and ANQGSEA. Here the CDR3 is joined to the reference TRBV29-1 and TRBJ2-5 genes, and the full variable domain is: SAVISQKPSRDICQRGTSLTIQCQVDSQVTMMFWYRQQPGQSLTLIATANQGSEATYESGFVIDKFPISRPNLTFSTLTVSNMSPEDSSIYLCSARTHLGETQYFGPGTRLLVL.